This TCR beta chain was identified during a study of Graves' ophthalmopathy and Graves' hyperthyroidism. TCR beta CDR3 amplification used RNA transcripts. A first-round RT-PCR used HTBI primers, followed by a second-round multiplex PCR. Using its own MiXCR run on the multiplex PCR reads, TCRdb lists one record per CDR3 protein. The repertoire consists of 300,000 to 500,000 distinct CDR3 sequences, with 15% occurring once and the leading ten covering roughly 7%. This clonotype has only one observation. This CDR3 has 13 residues. Trimming cost V 5 bases and J 9 bases, with 11 bases left between them. The sequencing input was peripheral blood. The chain recombines TRBV12-3 or TRBV12-4 with TRBJ1-6; no clear D. This receptor was identified in a woman aged 18 to 35 with stable Graves' hyperthyroidism. CDR3 protein: CASSTRRSSPLHF. In DNA form, the CDR3 reads TGTGCCAGCAGTACCAGGCGATCTTCACCCCTCCACTTT.